A single sample gave rise to the 7 T cell receptor beta chains below, sequenced in a study of T cells after yellow fever vaccination. TCRdb independently ran MiXCR on the 5' RACE reads; one entry per CDR3 protein. This sample has under 150,000 distinct CDR3 sequences; roughly 8% occur once, and the top ten carry roughly 0.71%. The material sequenced was CD4+ T cells sorted from PBMCs, taken 5 days after the yellow fever booster vaccination. These receptors originate from a man in his thirties or forties who received the YFV17D yellow fever vaccine.

This clonotype was observed at least ten times. V is TRBV3-1 and J is TRBJ2-7; a weak D match, TRBD2 (5 bases). V shed 4 bases and J shed 2 bases, with 9 bases lying between them. The CDR3 consists of 13 residues. Looked up from germline, CDR1 is LGHDT and CDR2 is YNNKEL (reference sequence). CDR3 in DNA: TGTGCCAGCAGCCGGAACGGGGCCTACGAGCAGTACTTC. Protein product: CASSRNGAYEQYF.

This clonotype was seen repeatedly, ten times or more. The chain carries TRBV11-2 and TRBJ2-5; D gene uncertain. The CDR3 is 13 amino acids. Germline CDR1 is SGHAT and CDR2 is FQNNGV. The V gene lost 5 bases and the J gene lost 0 bases, with 7 bases spanning the gap. CDR3 coding DNA: TGTGCCAGCAGCCGATCGTACCAAGAGACCCAGTACTTC. Its protein is CASSRSYQETQYF.

This clonotype has a handful of counts. The rearrangement links TRBV5-1 to TRBJ2-1; 7 bases match TRBD1. The CDR3 is 16 amino acids. With V trimmed by 2 bases and J by 7 bases, 12 bases remained unmatched. The germline gives CDR1 SGHRS, CDR2 YFSETQ. CDR3: CASSLKAGTEFNEQFF. The CDR3, as DNA: TGCGCCAGCAGCTTAAAAGCCGGGACAGAATTTAATGAGCAGTTCTTC.

This clonotype was seen at least ten times. The chain employs TRBV5-1 and TRBJ2-1; D is unclear. The germline gives CDR1 SGHRS, CDR2 YFSETQ. V was pared by 5 bases and J by 5 bases, with 8 bases between. The length of the CDR3 is 12 residues. CDR3: CASRVGHNEQFF. In nucleotides, the CDR3 is TGCGCCAGCAGGGTTGGGCACAATGAGCAGTTCTTC. Together with reference TRBV5-1 and TRBJ2-1, the CDR3 gives the full variable domain: KAGVTQTPRYLIKTRGQQVTLSCSPISGHRSVSWYQQTPGQGLQFLFEYFSETQRNKGNFPGRFSGRQFSNSRSEMNVSTLELGDSALYLCASRVGHNEQFFGPGTRLTVL.

With regard to this clonotype: This could be a read error, since a much larger clone is one nucleotide away. V gene TRBV20-1 combines with J gene TRBJ2-1; 7 bases align to TRBD2. Trimming cost V 0 bases and J 6 bases; bases outside gene matches: 11. Germline V gene lookup returns CDR1 DFQATT and CDR2 SNEGSKA (reference sequence). This CDR3 is 16 amino acids long. The CDR3 sequence is CSARDPSGIAFNEQFF. The CDR3, as DNA: TGCAGTGCTAGAGATCCTAGCGGAATTGCCTTCAATGAGCAGTTCTTC.

At least ten counts were recorded for this clonotype. The chain combines TRBV5-1 with TRBJ2-1; 8 nucleotides match TRBD2. The junction had 10 bases not matched to a gene; V was cut back by 7 bases and J by 7 bases. Germline CDR1 is SGHRS and CDR2 is YFSETQ. CDR3 length: 14 amino acids. CDR3 nucleotides: TGCGCCAGCGAAGAGGGCGGGAGGAGGAATGAGCAGTTCTTC. Translated: CASEEGGRRNEQFF.

This clonotype was seen repeatedly, ten times or more. The V gene is TRBV14, the J gene TRBJ2-6, with D perhaps matching TRBD2 (5 bases). The V gene's germline CDR1 is SGHDN and CDR2 FVKESK. Trimming shortened V by 0 bases and J by 0 bases, and 12 bases separated the two germline ends. The CDR3 sequence is 18 residues long. In DNA, the CDR3 is TGTGCCAGCAGCCAAGAAGGAAGGGAGTACTCTGGGGCCAACGTCCTGACTTTC. Protein: CASSQEGREYSGANVLTF.